This entry describes one TCR beta chain. Its specificity is not known. Sequencing was performed with immunoSEQ multiplex PCR; in TCRdb, only in-frame clones are kept and a portion is missing. Of 150,000 to 200,000 clones listed, 93% are singletons. This entry belongs to a study of T cell responses to AZD1222 COVID-19 vaccine. Study-level points and caveats: The study found Spike-specific TCR breadth and depth rose after two AZD1222 doses.

Sequencing used peripheral blood, obtained on day 0 of AZD1222 vaccination. This receptor was obtained from an adult in good health.

CDR3 sequence (DNA): TGTGCCAGCAGCTTGCAGGGCTTCTATAATTCACCCCTCCACTTT. Translated: CASSLQGFYNSPLHF. The V gene is TRBV5-6, the J gene TRBJ1-6; maybe TRBD1 (5 bases). This CDR3 is built from 15 residues. In germline, CDR1 is SGHDT, CDR2 YYEEEE. V lost 1 base and J 3 bases, leaving 8 bases between the germline ends.